This record looks at one T cell receptor beta chain sequence and its context. The CDR3 spans 13 residues. J gave up 8 bases and V 5 bases, and 8 bases lay outside the gene matches. CDR1 SEHNR and CDR2 FQNEAQ come from the germline V gene (reference sequence). As processed by the authors: Nucleated cell counts were estimated from reference gene primer amplification. Method: immunoSEQ multiplex PCR; TCRdb's copy keeps in-frame clones and lacks some. For V, J and clone size, that table is used; D and trimming come from the DNA. The sample yields about 140,000 clones, 88% seen once. The sample belongs to a study of blood T cell repertoires in COVID-19. Study at large: PBMCs, B-cell-depleted T cells, or T cells provided the cDNA or gDNA that made up the material.

Sequencing input: peripheral blood. The chain carries TRBV7-9 and TRBJ1-2; TRBD1 matches 7 bases. The clonotype comes from a man between 60 and 70 years old with active or convalescent COVID-19. DNA for the CDR3: TGTGCCAGCAGCCTCATAAACAGGGGCGGCTACACCTTC. This gives the protein CASSLINRGGYTF. The full variable domain, rest sourced from reference TRBV7-9 and TRBJ1-2, is DTGVSQNPRHKITKRGQNVTFRCDPISEHNRLYWYRQTLGQGPEFLTYFQNEAQLEKSRLLSDRFSAERPKGSFSTLEIQRTEQGDSAMYLCASSLINRGGYTFGSGTRLTVV.